The entry below describes one TCR beta chain. Its antigen is currently unknown. This sample stems from a study of memory CD8 T cells in hepatitis C reinfection. At the level of the study: A couple of donors resolved primary infection, then developed chronic reinfection. Notes on the study in general: With four to six donors, public clonotype conclusions could not be definitive.

The CDR3 sequence is 16 residues long. V shed 6 bases and J shed 2 bases, with 19 bases lying between them. CDR1 SEHNR and CDR2 FQNEAQ come from the germline V gene (reference sequence). Time point here: peak reinfection, 3 to 8 weeks after reinfection detection. The sorted cells went straight to TCR sequencing with no prior in vitro expansion. Donors were people who inject drugs in the Montreal HEPCO cohort. At all three reinfection time points, viable CD3+ CD8+ CD45RO- cells from two donors served as controls. Profiling relied on immunoSEQ multiplex PCR, and the TCRdb table lists in-frame clones only, not all of them. Among 35,000 to 50,000 clones, roughly 90% were seen once, and the ten largest hold more than 0.95%.

The sample consisted of naive CD8+ T cells sorted from blood. This chain links TRBV7-9 with TRBJ1-2, with TRBD1 as a possible D gene (6 bases). The TCR originated in a man aged 18-30 years with hepatitis C virus infection. The CDR3 DNA sequence: TGTGCCAGCAGAAACAAGGGACAACGGGGCAACTATGGCTACACCTTC. Protein: CASRNKGQRGNYGYTF. The full variable domain, completed using reference TRBV7-9 and TRBJ1-2, is DTGVSQNPRHKITKRGQNVTFRCDPISEHNRLYWYRQTLGQGPEFLTYFQNEAQLEKSRLLSDRFSAERPKGSFSTLEIQRTEQGDSAMYLCASRNKGQRGNYGYTFGSGTRLTVV.